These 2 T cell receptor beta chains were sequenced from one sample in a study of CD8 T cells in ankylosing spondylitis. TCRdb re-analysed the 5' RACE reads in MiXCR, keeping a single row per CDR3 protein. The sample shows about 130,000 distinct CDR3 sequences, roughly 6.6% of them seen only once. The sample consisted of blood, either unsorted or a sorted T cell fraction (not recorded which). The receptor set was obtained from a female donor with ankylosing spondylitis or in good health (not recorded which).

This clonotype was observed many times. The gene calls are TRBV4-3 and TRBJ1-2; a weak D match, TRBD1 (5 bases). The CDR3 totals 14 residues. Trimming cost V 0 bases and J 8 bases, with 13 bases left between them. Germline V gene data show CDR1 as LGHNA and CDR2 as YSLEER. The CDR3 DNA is TGCGCCAGCAGCCAAGATGGGGAGTGGGACGGCTACACCTTC. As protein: CASSQDGEWDGYTF.

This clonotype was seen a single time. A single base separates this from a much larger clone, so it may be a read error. The CDR3 coding sequence is TGTACCAGCTCACTCCTGGGCCCTATGAACACTGAAGCTTTCTTT. Its protein is CTSSLLGPMNTEAFF. The chain joins TRBV18 to TRBJ1-1; D is uncertain. Germline V gives CDR1 KGHSH, CDR2 LQKENI. The CDR3 consists of 15 residues.